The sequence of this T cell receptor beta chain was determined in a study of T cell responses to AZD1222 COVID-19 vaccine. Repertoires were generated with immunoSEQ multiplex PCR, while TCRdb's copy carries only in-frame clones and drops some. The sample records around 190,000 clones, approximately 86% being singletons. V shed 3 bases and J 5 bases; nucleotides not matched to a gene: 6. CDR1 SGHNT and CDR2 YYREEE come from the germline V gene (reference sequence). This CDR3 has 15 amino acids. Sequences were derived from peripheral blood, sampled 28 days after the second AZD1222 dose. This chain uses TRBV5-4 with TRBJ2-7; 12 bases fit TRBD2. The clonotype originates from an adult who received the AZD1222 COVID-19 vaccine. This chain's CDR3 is CASSSPGLAGNEQYF. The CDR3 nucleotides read TGTGCCAGCAGCTCCCCGGGACTAGCGGGTAACGAGCAGTACTTC.